The 29 T cell receptor beta chains given below trace back to one sample, sequenced in a study of blood T cell repertoires in COVID-19. Assay: immunoSEQ multiplex PCR; the TCRdb copy retains only in-frame clones and omits some. Here the sample spans around 76,000 clones, 85% to 90% being singletons. The material sequenced was peripheral blood. Every receptor here comes from an elderly man with acute or convalescent COVID-19.

This chain uses TRBV7-2 with TRBJ2-2; 9 nucleotides align to TRBD2. After removal of 5 bases from V and 3 bases from J, the junction contained 4 bases not matched to a gene. From germline, CDR1 is SGHTA and CDR2 FQGNSA. The CDR3 sequence is 15 residues long. The CDR3 DNA is TGTGCCAGCAGCCTGACTAGCGGAGACACCGGGGAGCTGTTTTTT. Its protein is CASSLTSGDTGELFF.

CDR3 nucleotide sequence: TGTGCCATCAGTGAGGGGACTGGGATGGGGCAGCCCCAGCATTTT. Translated: CAISEGTGMGQPQHF. V and J are TRBV10-3 and TRBJ1-5; TRBD1 is a possible D gene (5 bases). The length of the CDR3 is 15 residues. Trimming stripped 2 bases from V and 7 bases from J, with 15 bases between. Germline CDR1 ENHRY, CDR2 SYGVKD.

CDR3 residues: CASSCDRANSPLHF. DNA for the CDR3: TGTGCCAGCAGTTGCGACAGGGCGAATTCACCCCTCCACTTT. The V gene is TRBV6-5, the J gene TRBJ1-6, with TRBD1 identical over 7 bases. Germline V gene data show CDR1 as MNHEY and CDR2 as SVGAGI. After removal of 4 bases from V and 7 bases from J, the junction contained 4 bases not matched to a gene. The CDR3 runs to 14 residues.

The chain employs TRBV7-3 and TRBJ2-6, with 8 bases aligning to TRBD2. With V trimmed by 5 bases and J by 4 bases, 7 bases remained unmatched. The CDR3 sequence is 16 residues long. Germline CDR1 SGHTA, CDR2 FQGTGA. CDR3 sequence: CASSTSGGAGANVLTF. In DNA form, the CDR3 reads TGTGCCAGCAGCACGAGCGGGGGCGCGGGGGCCAACGTCCTGACTTTC. Full variable domain (missing parts from reference TRBV7-3 and TRBJ2-6): GAGVSQTPSNKVTEKGKYVELRCDPISGHTALYWYRQSLGQGPEFLIYFQGTGAADDSGLPNDRFFAVRPEGSVSTLKIQRTERGDSAVYLCASSTSGGAGANVLTFGAGSRLTVL.

The chain joins TRBV7-2 to TRBJ2-7, with 10 bases matching TRBD1. The CDR3 is 14 residues long. V was pared by 4 bases and J by 7 bases, with 7 bases of the junction left unmatched. The germline CDR1 and CDR2 sequences are SGHTA and FQGNSA. For the CDR3, the DNA is TGTGCCAGCAGCTATCGACAGGGGGCGGGGGAGCAGTACTTC. The encoded protein is CASSYRQGAGEQYF.

The CDR3 loop is CAWSVLVLVGTDTQYF. The CDR3 DNA reads TGTGCCTGGAGTGTATTGGTCCTAGTAGGCACAGATACGCAGTATTTT. The chain has TRBV30 and TRBJ2-3; no definite D call. From germline, CDR1 is GTSNPN and CDR2 SVGIG (reference sequence). The V end was cut by 0 bases, the J end by 1 base, with 14 bases between. The CDR3 is 16 residues long.

The chain links TRBV9 to TRBJ2-3; D ambiguous. The CDR3 extends over 13 amino acids. V gave up 0 bases and J gave up 3 bases, with 5 bases separating them. Germline V gene lookup returns CDR1 SGDLS and CDR2 YYNGEE. Here the CDR3 DNA reads TGTGCCAGCAGCGTAGGAGCGACAGATACGCAGTATTTT. This gives the protein CASSVGATDTQYF.

The J gene is TRBJ2-3, the V gene TRBV6-4; 9 nucleotides agree with TRBD2. V shed 4 bases, J shed 0 bases, and the junction held 2 bases outside the gene matches. The CDR3 totals 15 residues. Germline CDR1 and CDR2: MRHNA and SNTAGT. The DNA for the CDR3 is TGTGCCAGCAGTGTAGGACTAGCGAGCACAGATACGCAGTATTTT. Amino acids: CASSVGLASTDTQYF.

The chain joins TRBV27 to TRBJ1-2; 10 bases fit TRBD1. V dropped 7 bases and J dropped 4; count of bases not matched to a gene: 12. This CDR3 region has 16 residues. Germline V lookup: CDR1 MNHEY, CDR2 SMNVEV (reference sequence). The CDR3 DNA sequence: TGTGCCAGCACTCTATCCGGGGGGACAGGGGTCTATGGCTACACCTTC. Residues: CASTLSGGTGVYGYTF.

This chain joins TRBV5-4 and TRBJ1-1, with D possibly matching TRBD1 (6 bases). Deletions cut 0 bases from V and 1 base from J, with 10 bases between. Germline CDR1 is SGHNT and CDR2 is YYREEE (reference sequence). The CDR3 is made up of 15 amino acids. Written as DNA, the CDR3 is TGTGCCAGCAGCTTGGTTACAGGGTGGAACACTGAAGCTTTCTTT. As protein: CASSLVTGWNTEAFF.

The V call is TRBV20-1, the J call TRBJ2-2; 8 bases line up with TRBD2. The CDR3 spans 14 residues. CDR1 is DFQATT, CDR2 SNEGSKA, per germline (reference sequence). J was trimmed by 10 bases and V by 3 bases; bases with no gene match: 10. In nucleotides, the CDR3 is TGCAGTGCTAGTCGCCGGCGGGAGGAGGTGGAGCTGTTTTTT. Encoded protein: CSASRRREEVELFF.

The chain links TRBV5-4 to TRBJ2-3, with TRBD2 matching over 15 bases. This CDR3 has 15 amino acids. CDR1 is SGHNT, CDR2 YYREEE, per germline (reference sequence). Trimming at V came to 5 bases and at J to 6 bases, leaving 4 bases not matched to a gene. The CDR3 loop is CASSPGLAGGDTQYF. The DNA of the CDR3 is TGTGCCAGCAGTCCAGGACTAGCGGGGGGGGATACGCAGTATTTT.

The DNA of the CDR3 is TGTGCCAGCAGCTTAGCAGCGATCCCGAACACCGGGGAGCTGTTTTTT. This gives the protein CASSLAAIPNTGELFF. The chain uses TRBV7-2 and TRBJ2-2; D is undetermined. The CDR3 consists of 16 residues. The V end was cut by 0 bases, the J end by 0 bases, with 8 bases between. Germline CDR1 reads SGHTA; CDR2 reads FQGNSA.

This chain uses TRBV5-1 with TRBJ2-2, with 7 bases matching TRBD1. Germline trimming cut 4 bases from V and 6 bases from J; bases unmatched to any gene: 15. The CDR3 contains 17 residues. CDR1 and CDR2 from the germline V gene are SGHRS and YFSETQ. The CDR3 here is CASSPTGTASWAGELFF. As DNA, the CDR3 is TGCGCCAGCAGCCCGACGGGGACAGCAAGTTGGGCCGGGGAGCTGTTTTTT.

The rearrangement uses TRBV5-1 and TRBJ2-1; no clear D gene. CDR1 SGHRS and CDR2 YFSETQ come from the germline V gene. V was cut by 2 bases and J by 6 bases, with 6 bases left in between. This CDR3 contains 12 residues. CDR3 sequence (DNA): TGCGCCAGCAGCTTACCTAGCAATGAGCAGTTCTTC. Protein: CASSLPSNEQFF.

V usage is TRBV5-1 and J usage is TRBJ1-1; a weak D match, TRBD1 (6 bases). The CDR3 contains 13 residues. V dropped 4 bases and J dropped 6 bases, with 13 bases sitting between them. The germline CDR1 and CDR2 sequences are SGHRS and YFSETQ. Here the CDR3 reads CASSLGGIAEAFF. Written as DNA, the CDR3 is TGCGCCAGCAGCCTAGGGGGTATCGCTGAAGCTTTCTTT.

The chain links TRBV19 to TRBJ1-5; TRBD1 aligns across 11 bases. Germline CDR1 reads LNHDA; CDR2 reads SQIVND (reference sequence). Trimming cost V 9 bases and J 5 bases; bases outside gene matches: 9. The CDR3 loop spans 15 amino acids. The CDR3 sequence: CASTPQGQGDQPQHF. The DNA for the CDR3 is TGTGCCAGCACGCCCCAGGGACAGGGGGATCAGCCCCAGCATTTT.

This chain joins TRBV6-2 or TRBV6-3 and TRBJ2-1, with 7 positions matching TRBD1. J lost 6 bases, V lost 0 bases, and 8 bases had no gene match. Germline V gene sequence: CDR1 MNHEY, CDR2 SVGEGT. The CDR3 consists of 16 residues. The CDR3 here is CASSYSWDSSSNEQFF. For the CDR3, the DNA is TGTGCCAGCAGTTACTCTTGGGACAGTAGCTCCAATGAGCAGTTCTTC.

This clone was seen only once. The chain carries TRBV29-1 and TRBJ2-1, with TRBD2 matching 11 bases. The CDR3 loop spans 14 amino acids. Germline V gene data show CDR1 as SQVTM and CDR2 as ANQGSEA. The junction had 1 base not matched to a gene; V was cut back by 3 bases and J by 3 bases. The CDR3 nucleotides are TGCAGCGTTGACGGGACTAGCGGCTACAATGAGCAGTTCTTC. This translates into CSVDGTSGYNEQFF.

The chain uses TRBV2 and TRBJ1-5; a possible D gene is TRBD1 (5 bases). Germline loops: CDR1 SNHLY, CDR2 FYNNEI. V lost 2 bases and J lost 10, with 24 bases in between. CDR3 length: 17 residues. CDR3 bases: TGTGCCAGCAGTGAACGATCTTTCCGGGACGGGAGATTCCCCCAGCATTTT. Translation gives CASSERSFRDGRFPQHF.

The chain joins TRBV7-6 to TRBJ2-3, with TRBD1 as a possible D gene (5 bases). CDR1 is SGHVS and CDR2 is FNYEAQ in the germline V gene. The CDR3 covers 16 residues. Between the trimmed V and J ends, which lost 2 bases and 2 bases, there was a span of 14 bases. The DNA for the CDR3 is TGTGCCAGCAGCTTAATTAATACAGGCAACACAGATACGCAGTATTTT. Its protein is CASSLINTGNTDTQYF.

The V call is TRBV10-2, the J call TRBJ2-5, with D unresolved. The germline V gene encodes CDR1 WSHSY and CDR2 SAAADI. Trimming stripped 6 bases from V and 3 bases from J, with 8 bases between. The CDR3 runs to 12 residues. The chain's CDR3 is CASRTSEETQYF. Here the CDR3 DNA reads TGCGCCAGCAGGACATCGGAAGAGACCCAGTACTTC.

V is TRBV24-1 and J is TRBJ2-1, with 8 nucleotides matching TRBD2. Germline values: CDR1 KGHDR, CDR2 SFDVKD. This CDR3 has 15 amino acids. Losses at the gene ends were 4 bases for V and 15 bases for J; bases not matched to a gene: 16. CDR3 nucleotide sequence: TGTGCCACCAGTGACCCCGGGACTAGTACTTGGAGCAGGTTCTTC. It encodes CATSDPGTSTWSRFF.

The V call is TRBV28, the J call TRBJ1-1; D might be TRBD1 (5 bases). This CDR3 has 15 residues. Per the germline V gene, CDR1 is MDHEN and CDR2 is SYDVKM. Trimming removed 8 bases from V and 1 base from J, with 17 bases in between. CDR3 residues: CASLPAGVTNTEAFF. The CDR3 DNA follows: TGTGCCAGCCTCCCGGCGGGGGTAACGAACACTGAAGCTTTCTTT. Drawing the rest from reference TRBV28 and TRBJ1-1, the complete variable domain is DVKVTQSSRYLVKRTGEKVFLECVQDMDHENMFWYRQDPGLGLRLIYFSYDVKMKEKGDIPEGYSVSREKKERFSLILESASTNQTSMYLCASLPAGVTNTEAFFGQGTRLTVV.

The CDR3 DNA reads as TGTGCCAGCAGCCAAGTGGGGGGGGCCCATCAGCCCCAGCATTTT. Its protein is CASSQVGGAHQPQHF. V usage is TRBV3-1 (or the pseudogene TRBV3-2) and J usage is TRBJ1-5, with D possibly TRBD1 on 6 matching bases. CDR3 length: 15 residues. Looked up from germline, CDR1 is LGHDT and CDR2 is YNNKEL (reference sequence). Trimming stripped 1 base from V and 5 bases from J, with 12 bases between.

V usage is TRBV28 and J usage is TRBJ2-5, with a tentative D call TRBD1 (5 bases). The V gene lost 11 bases and the J gene lost 2 bases, with 15 bases spanning the gap. The CDR3 totals 13 residues. Germline V gene sequence: CDR1 MDHEN, CDR2 SYDVKM. CDR3 sequence reads: CASIAGQQETQYF. The DNA of the CDR3 is TGTGCCTCTATAGCAGGACAACAAGAGACCCAGTACTTC.

The V gene is TRBV7-9, the J gene TRBJ2-7, with D perhaps matching TRBD1 (5 bases). In germline, CDR1 is SEHNR, CDR2 FQNEAQ (reference sequence). V was pared by 5 bases and J by 2 bases, with 13 bases between. The CDR3 contains 14 residues. CDR3: CASSRTRETYEQYF. The CDR3 region has the DNA TGTGCCAGCAGCCGGACAAGGGAAACCTACGAGCAGTACTTC.

This rearrangement joins TRBV9 to TRBJ2-5; 11 bases fit TRBD2. Germline V gene sequence: CDR1 SGDLS, CDR2 YYNGEE. V lost 4 bases to trimming and J lost 5 bases; unmatched junction nucleotides: 19. This CDR3 has 19 residues. CDR3 bases: TGTGCCAGCAGCCCCAGGGGGACTAGCGGTTCCCCTAGCGAGGAGACCCAGTACTTC. It encodes CASSPRGTSGSPSEETQYF. The full variable domain, completed using reference TRBV9 and TRBJ2-5, is DSGVTQTPKHLITATGQRVTLRCSPRSGDLSVYWYQQSLDQGLQFLIQYYNGEERAKGNILERFSAQQFPDLHSELNLSSLELGDSALYFCASSPRGTSGSPSEETQYFGPGTRLLVL.

The V gene is TRBV20-1, the J gene TRBJ2-7; D call uncertain. In germline, CDR1 is DFQATT, CDR2 SNEGSKA (reference sequence). V gave up 3 bases and J gave up 6 bases, with 12 bases separating them. The CDR3 covers 12 residues. The CDR3 is CSASTLVPEQYF. CDR3 DNA: TGCAGTGCTAGTACTCTCGTTCCCGAGCAGTACTTC.